This T cell receptor beta chain was captured by sequencing in a study of shared clonotypes between healthy human individuals. The CDR3 spans 15 residues. V dropped 5 bases and J dropped 3; count of bases not matched to a gene: 5. Germline CDR1 is SGHAT and CDR2 is FQNNGV. Deep was the level used in running the assay. Profiled with immunoSEQ multiplex PCR; TCRdb holds only in-frame clones, not every one. The sample has 490,000 or so clones, about 80% seen once. This clone has just one count. Caucasian adults living in Nashville, Tennessee, provided all samples. The receptor was derived from a woman aged 40 to 49 in good health. Some clones in this sample may be carry-over from other donors' samples. Sequencing was done on a sample of PBMCs. This rearrangement joins TRBV11-2 to TRBJ2-1, with 9 bases lining up with TRBD1. The CDR3 sequence is CASSQDRGNYNEQFF. Written as DNA, the CDR3 is TGTGCCAGCAGCCAAGACAGGGGGAACTACAATGAGCAGTTCTTC. Full variable domain (remainder filled in from reference TRBV11-2 and TRBJ2-1): EAGVAQSPRYKIIEKRQSVAFWCNPISGHATLYWYQQILGQGPKLLIQFQNNGVVDDSQLPKDRFSAERLKGVDSTLKIQPAKLEDSAVYLCASSQDRGNYNEQFFGPGTRLTVL.